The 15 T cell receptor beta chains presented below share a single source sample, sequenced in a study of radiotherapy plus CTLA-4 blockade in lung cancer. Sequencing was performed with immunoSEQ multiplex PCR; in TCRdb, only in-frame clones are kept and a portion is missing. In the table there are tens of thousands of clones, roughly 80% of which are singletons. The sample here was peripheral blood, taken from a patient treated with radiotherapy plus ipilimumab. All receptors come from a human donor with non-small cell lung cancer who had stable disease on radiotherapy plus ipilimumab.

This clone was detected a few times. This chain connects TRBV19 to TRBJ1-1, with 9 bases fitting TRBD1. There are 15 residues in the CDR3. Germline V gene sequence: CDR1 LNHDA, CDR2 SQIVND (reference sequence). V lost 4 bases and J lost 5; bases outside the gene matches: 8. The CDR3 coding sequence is TGTGCCAGTAGTACCCCCGGGACAGGGAGGACTGAAGCTTTCTTT. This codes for CASSTPGTGRTEAFF.

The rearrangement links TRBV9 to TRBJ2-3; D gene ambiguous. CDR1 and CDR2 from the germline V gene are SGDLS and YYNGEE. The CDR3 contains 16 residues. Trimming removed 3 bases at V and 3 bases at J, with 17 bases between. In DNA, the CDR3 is TGTGCCAGCAGCGAGGGCGGAAGGGTCGGAACAGATACGCAGTATTTT. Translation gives CASSEGGRVGTDTQYF.

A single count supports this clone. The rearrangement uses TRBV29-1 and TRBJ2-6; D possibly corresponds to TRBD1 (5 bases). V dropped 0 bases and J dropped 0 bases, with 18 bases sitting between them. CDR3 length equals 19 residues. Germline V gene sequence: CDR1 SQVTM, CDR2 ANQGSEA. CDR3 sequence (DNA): TGCAGCGTTGAAGATCCGAGAGGCAGGGTGCCCTCTGGGGCCAACGTCCTGACTTTC. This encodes CSVEDPRGRVPSGANVLTF.

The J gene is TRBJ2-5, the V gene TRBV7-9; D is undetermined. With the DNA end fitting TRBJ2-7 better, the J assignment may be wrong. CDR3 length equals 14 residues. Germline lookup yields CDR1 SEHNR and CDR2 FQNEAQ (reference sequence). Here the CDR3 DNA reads TGTGCCAGCAGCTTAGATTATTCCTCCTACGAGCAGTACTTC. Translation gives CASSLDYSSYEQYF.

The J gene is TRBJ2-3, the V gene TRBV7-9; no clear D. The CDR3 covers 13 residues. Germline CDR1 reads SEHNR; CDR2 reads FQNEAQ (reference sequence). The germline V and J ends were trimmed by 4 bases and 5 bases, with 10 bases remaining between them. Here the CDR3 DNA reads TGTGCCAGCAGCTACACAGCGAAAGATACGCAGTATTTT. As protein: CASSYTAKDTQYF. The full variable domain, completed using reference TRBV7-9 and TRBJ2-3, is DTGVSQNPRHKITKRGQNVTFRCDPISEHNRLYWYRQTLGQGPEFLTYFQNEAQLEKSRLLSDRFSAERPKGSFSTLEIQRTEQGDSAMYLCASSYTAKDTQYFGPGTRLTVL.

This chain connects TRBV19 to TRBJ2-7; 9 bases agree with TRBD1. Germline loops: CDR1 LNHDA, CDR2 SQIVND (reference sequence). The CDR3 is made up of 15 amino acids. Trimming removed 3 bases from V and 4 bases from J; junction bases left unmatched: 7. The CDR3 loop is CASSMLGQGRYEQYF. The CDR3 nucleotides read TGTGCCAGTAGTATGTTGGGACAGGGTCGGTACGAGCAGTACTTC.

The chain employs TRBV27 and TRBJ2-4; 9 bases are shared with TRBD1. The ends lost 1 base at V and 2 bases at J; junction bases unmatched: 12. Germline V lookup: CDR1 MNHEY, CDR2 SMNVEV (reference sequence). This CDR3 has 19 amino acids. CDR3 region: CASSLYSRTGALTKNIQYF. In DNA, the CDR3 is TGTGCCAGCAGTTTATATTCTCGGACAGGGGCTTTGACCAAAAACATTCAGTACTTC.

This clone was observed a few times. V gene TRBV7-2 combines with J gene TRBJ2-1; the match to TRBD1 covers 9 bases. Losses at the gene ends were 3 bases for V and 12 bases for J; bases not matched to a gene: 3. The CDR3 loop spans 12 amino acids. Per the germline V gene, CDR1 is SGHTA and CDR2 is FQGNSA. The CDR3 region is CASSFSTGGQFF. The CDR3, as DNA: TGTGCCAGCAGCTTTTCGACAGGGGGGCAGTTCTTC.

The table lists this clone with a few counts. The CDR3: CASSLRRTEAFF. The CDR3 DNA reads TGTGCCAGCAGTTTAAGGAGGACTGAAGCTTTCTTT. The rearrangement uses TRBV28 and TRBJ1-1; D is undetermined. CDR1 is MDHEN and CDR2 is SYDVKM in the germline V gene. V was shortened by 2 bases and J by 5 bases, with 6 bases between the two germline ends. This CDR3 is 12 amino acids long.

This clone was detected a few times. The CDR3 bases are TGTGCCAGCAGTGCGGTAGGGGGGGGCCTTAATGAAAAACTGTTTTTT. This gives the protein CASSAVGGGLNEKLFF. The chain carries TRBV2 and TRBJ1-4; D is possibly TRBD1 (6 bases). The CDR3 has 16 residues. Germline CDR1 and CDR2: SNHLY and FYNNEI. Trimming took off 4 bases at V and 4 bases at J, with 16 bases between the two ends. Supplemented by reference TRBV2 and TRBJ1-4, the full variable domain reads EPEVTQTPSHQVTQMGQEVILRCVPISNHLYFYWYRQILGQKVEFLVSFYNNEISEKSEIFDDQFSVERPDGSNFTLKIRSTKLEDSAMYFCASSAVGGGLNEKLFFGSGTQLSVL.

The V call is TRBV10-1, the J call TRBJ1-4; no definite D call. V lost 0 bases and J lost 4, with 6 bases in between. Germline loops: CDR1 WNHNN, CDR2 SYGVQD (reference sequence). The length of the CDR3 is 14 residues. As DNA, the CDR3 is TGCGCCAGCAGTGAGTCGGCGAGTAATGAAAAACTGTTTTTT. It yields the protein CASSESASNEKLFF.

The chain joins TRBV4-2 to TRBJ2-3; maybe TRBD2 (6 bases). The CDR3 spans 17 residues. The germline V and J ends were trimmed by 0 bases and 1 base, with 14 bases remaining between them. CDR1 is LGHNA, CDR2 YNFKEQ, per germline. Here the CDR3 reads CASSQDSGRLGTDTQYF. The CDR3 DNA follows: TGTGCCAGCAGCCAAGATTCGGGGAGGCTAGGCACAGATACGCAGTATTTT.

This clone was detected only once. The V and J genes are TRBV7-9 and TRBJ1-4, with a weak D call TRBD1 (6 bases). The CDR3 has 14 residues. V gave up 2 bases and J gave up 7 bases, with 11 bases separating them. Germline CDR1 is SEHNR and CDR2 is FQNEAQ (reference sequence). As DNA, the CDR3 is TGTGCCAGCAGCTTACGGCAGGGGACTGAAAAACTGTTTTTT. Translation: CASSLRQGTEKLFF.

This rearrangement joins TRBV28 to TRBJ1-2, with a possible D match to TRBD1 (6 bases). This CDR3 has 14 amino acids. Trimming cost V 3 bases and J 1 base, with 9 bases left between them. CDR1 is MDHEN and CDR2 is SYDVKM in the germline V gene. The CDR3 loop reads CASSFRGFNYGYTF. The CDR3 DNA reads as TGTGCCAGCAGTTTCAGGGGCTTTAACTATGGCTACACCTTC.

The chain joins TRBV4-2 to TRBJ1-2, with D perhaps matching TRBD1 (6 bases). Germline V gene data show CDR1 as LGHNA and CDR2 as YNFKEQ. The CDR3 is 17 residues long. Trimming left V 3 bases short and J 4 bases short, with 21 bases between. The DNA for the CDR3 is TGTGCCAGCAGCCAGGACCGTCCTCGGGGGCCAACCTATGGCTACACCTTC. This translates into CASSQDRPRGPTYGYTF.